This T cell receptor (beta chain) stems from a study of T cell responses to AZD1222 COVID-19 vaccine. The CDR3 is 15 amino acids. The germline gives CDR1 SGDLS, CDR2 YYNGEE. Trimming took 0 bases from V and 7 from J; bases not matched to a gene: 6. This clone was observed once. The antigen remains undetermined. The same CDR3 arises from other DNA sequences in this sample as well. Findings of the study overall: Dominant CD4 TCR responses targeted spike regions 160-218 and 743-854. Possibly, clonal diversity was underestimated; donors were largely white British and included more females. Elevations in Spike-specific TCR breadth and depth followed administration of two AZD1222 doses. Only a handful of AZD1222 recipients were seropositive at baseline.

Sequencing used immunoSEQ multiplex PCR; TCRdb keeps in-frame clones, though not all of them. Here the sample spans 210,000 or so clones, about 94% being singletons. This receptor was obtained from an adult who received the MenACWY meningococcal vaccine as a control. This chain joins TRBV9 and TRBJ1-5; 8 bases map to TRBD1. This sample comprised peripheral blood, obtained 28 days after the second dose of the MenACWY control vaccine. Here the CDR3 DNA reads TGTGCCAGCAGCGTAGACGGACAGGGTAACCAGCCCCAGCATTTT. It encodes CASSVDGQGNQPQHF.